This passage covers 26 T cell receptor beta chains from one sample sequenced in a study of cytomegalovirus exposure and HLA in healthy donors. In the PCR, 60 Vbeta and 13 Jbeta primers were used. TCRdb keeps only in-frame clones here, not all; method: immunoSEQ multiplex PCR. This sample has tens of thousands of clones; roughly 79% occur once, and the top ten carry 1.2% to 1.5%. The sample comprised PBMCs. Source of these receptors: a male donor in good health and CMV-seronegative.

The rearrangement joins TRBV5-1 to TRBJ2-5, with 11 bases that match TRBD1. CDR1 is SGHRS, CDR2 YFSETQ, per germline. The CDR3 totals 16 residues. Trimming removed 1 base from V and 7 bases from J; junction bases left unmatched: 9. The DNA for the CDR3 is TGCGCCAGCAGCTTGAGCCCGGGACAGGGGGAAGGGACCCAGTACTTC. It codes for CASSLSPGQGEGTQYF.

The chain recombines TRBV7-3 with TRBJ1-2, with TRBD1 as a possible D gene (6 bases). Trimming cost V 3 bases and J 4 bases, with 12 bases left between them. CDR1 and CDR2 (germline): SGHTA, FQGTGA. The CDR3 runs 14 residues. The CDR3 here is CASSFQQGSYGYTF. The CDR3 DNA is TGTGCCAGCAGCTTTCAACAGGGAAGCTATGGCTACACCTTC.

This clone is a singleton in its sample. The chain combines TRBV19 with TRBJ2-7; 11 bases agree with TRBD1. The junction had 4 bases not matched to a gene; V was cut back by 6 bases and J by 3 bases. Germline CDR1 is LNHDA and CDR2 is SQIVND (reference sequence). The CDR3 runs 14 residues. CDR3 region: CASRTGTGGYEQYF. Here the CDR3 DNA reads TGTGCCAGTAGGACCGGGACAGGGGGCTACGAGCAGTACTTC.

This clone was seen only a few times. The CDR3 sequence: CATSRDPGTSGFYEQYF. As DNA, the CDR3 is TGTGCCACCAGCAGAGATCCAGGGACTAGCGGCTTCTACGAGCAGTACTTC. This sequence joins TRBV15 and TRBJ2-7, with 11 bases lining up with TRBD2. The CDR3 is made up of 17 amino acids. Germline lookup yields CDR1 LNHNV and CDR2 YYDKDF (reference sequence). J gave up 3 bases and V 0 bases, and 7 bases lay outside the gene matches.

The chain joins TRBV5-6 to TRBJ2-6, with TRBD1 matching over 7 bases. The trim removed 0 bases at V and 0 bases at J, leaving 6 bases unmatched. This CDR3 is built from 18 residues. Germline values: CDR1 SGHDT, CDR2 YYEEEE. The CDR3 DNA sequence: TGTGCCAGCAGCTTGGTAGGGGGCCCCCTCTCTGGGGCCAACGTCCTGACTTTC. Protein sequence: CASSLVGGPLSGANVLTF.

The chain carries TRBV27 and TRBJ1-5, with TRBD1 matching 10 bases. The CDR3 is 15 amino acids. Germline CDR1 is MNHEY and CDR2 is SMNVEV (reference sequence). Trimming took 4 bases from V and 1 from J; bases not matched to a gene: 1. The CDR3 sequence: CASSWGQGSNQPQHF. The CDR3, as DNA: TGTGCCAGCAGTTGGGGACAGGGGAGCAATCAGCCCCAGCATTTT.

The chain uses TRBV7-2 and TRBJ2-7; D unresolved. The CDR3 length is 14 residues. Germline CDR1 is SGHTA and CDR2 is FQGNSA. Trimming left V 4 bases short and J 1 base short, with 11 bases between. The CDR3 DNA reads TGTGCCAGCAGCTCGGAAGCGTTATCCTACGAGCAGTACTTC. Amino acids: CASSSEALSYEQYF.

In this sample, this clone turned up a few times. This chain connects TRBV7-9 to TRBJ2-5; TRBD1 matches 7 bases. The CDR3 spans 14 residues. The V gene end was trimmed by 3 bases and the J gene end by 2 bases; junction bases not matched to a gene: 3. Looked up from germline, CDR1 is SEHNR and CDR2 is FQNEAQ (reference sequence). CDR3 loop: CASSLTGRQETQYF. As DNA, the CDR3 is TGTGCCAGCAGCTTGACAGGGCGGCAAGAGACCCAGTACTTC.

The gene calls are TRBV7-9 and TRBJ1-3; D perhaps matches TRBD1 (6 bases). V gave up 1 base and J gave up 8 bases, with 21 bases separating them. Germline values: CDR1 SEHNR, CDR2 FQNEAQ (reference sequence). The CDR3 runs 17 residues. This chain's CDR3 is CASSLVPRDRGTDTIYF. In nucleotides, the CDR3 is TGTGCCAGCAGCTTAGTTCCAAGGGATAGGGGGACGGACACCATATATTTT.

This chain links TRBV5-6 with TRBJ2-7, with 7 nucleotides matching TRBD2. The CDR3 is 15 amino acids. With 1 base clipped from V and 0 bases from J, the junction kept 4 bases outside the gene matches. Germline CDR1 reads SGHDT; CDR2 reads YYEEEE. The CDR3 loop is CASSLYTGGSYEQYF. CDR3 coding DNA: TGTGCCAGCAGCTTGTATACGGGGGGCTCCTACGAGCAGTACTTC.

The CDR3 sequence: CASSSGTSGGKYF. The CDR3 coding sequence is TGTGCCAGCAGTTCCGGGACTAGCGGGGGAAAGTACTTC. J is TRBJ2-5 and V is TRBV6-6; TRBD2 aligns across 14 bases. Germline-derived CDR1 and CDR2 are MNHNY and SVGAGI (reference sequence). This CDR3 comprises 13 residues. With V trimmed by 4 bases and J by 12 bases, 4 bases remained unmatched.

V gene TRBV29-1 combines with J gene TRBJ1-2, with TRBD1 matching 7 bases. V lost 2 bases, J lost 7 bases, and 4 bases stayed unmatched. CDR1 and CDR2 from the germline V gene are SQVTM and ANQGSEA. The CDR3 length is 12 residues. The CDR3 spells CSVETPGGGYTF. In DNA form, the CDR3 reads TGCAGCGTTGAAACCCCAGGGGGTGGCTACACCTTC.

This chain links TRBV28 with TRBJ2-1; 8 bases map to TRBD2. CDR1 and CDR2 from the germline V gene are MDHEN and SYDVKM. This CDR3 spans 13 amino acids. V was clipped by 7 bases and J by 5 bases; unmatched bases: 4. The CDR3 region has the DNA TGTGCCAGCACTAGCGGGTACAACAATGAGCAGTTCTTC. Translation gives CASTSGYNNEQFF.

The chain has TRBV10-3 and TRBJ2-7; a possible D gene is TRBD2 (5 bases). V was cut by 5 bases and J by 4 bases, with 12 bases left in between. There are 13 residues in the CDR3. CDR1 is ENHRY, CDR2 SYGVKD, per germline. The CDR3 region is CAISPGLPYEQYF. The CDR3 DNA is TGTGCCATCAGTCCCGGACTTCCATACGAGCAGTACTTC.

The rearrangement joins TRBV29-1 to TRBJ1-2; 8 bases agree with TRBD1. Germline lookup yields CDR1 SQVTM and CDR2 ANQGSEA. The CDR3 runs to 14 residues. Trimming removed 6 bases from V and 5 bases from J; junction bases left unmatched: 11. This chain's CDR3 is CSVLSTGAGYGYTF. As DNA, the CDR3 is TGCAGCGTACTTTCGACAGGGGCGGGGTATGGCTACACCTTC.

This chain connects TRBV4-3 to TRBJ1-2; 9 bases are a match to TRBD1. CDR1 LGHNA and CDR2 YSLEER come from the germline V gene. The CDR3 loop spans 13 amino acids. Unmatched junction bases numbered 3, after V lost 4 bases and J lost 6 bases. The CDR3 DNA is TGCGCCAGCAGCCGGGACAGGGCTCATGGCTACACCTTC. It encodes CASSRDRAHGYTF.

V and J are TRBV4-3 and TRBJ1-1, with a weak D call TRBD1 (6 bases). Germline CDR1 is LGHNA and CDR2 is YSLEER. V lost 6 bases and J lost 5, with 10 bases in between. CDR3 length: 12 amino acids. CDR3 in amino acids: CASRARGTEAFF. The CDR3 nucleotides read TGCGCCAGCAGGGCCAGGGGTACTGAAGCTTTCTTT.

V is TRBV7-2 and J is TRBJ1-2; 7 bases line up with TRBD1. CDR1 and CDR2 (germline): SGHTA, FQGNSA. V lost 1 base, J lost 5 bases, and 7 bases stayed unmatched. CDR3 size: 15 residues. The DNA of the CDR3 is TGTGCCAGCAGCTTAGAGGGGACAGTCTCGTATGGCTACACCTTC. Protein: CASSLEGTVSYGYTF.

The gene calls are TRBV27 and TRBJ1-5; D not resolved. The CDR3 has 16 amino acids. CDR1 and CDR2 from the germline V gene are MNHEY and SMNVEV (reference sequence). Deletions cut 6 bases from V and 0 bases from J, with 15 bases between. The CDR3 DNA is TGTGCCAGCAGCCCCCTGACGGAGTATAGCAATCAGCCCCAGCATTTT. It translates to CASSPLTEYSNQPQHF.

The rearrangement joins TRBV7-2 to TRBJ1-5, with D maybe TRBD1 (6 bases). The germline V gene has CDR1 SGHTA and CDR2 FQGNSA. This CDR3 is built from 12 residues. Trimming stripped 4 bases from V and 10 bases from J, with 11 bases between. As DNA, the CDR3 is TGTGCCAGCAGCTCAGGGGTTACACCCCAGCATTTT. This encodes CASSSGVTPQHF.

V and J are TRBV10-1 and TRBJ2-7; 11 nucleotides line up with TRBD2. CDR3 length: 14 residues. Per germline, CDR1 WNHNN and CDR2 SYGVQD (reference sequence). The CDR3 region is CSQLAGGFPGGQYF. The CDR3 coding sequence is TGCTCCCAGTTAGCGGGAGGGTTCCCCGGGGGGCAGTACTTC.

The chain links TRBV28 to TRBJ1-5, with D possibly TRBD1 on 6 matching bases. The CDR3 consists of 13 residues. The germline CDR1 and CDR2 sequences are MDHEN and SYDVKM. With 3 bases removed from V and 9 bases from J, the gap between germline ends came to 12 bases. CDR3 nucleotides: TGTGCCAGCAGTTTTGTGGGGGCCCGGCCCCAGCATTTT. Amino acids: CASSFVGARPQHF.

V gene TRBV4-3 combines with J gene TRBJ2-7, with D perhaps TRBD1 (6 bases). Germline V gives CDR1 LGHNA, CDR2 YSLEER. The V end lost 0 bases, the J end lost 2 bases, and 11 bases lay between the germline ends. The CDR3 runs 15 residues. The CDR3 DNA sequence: TGCGCCAGCAGCCAAGAGACAGGATTCACCTACGAGCAGTACTTC. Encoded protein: CASSQETGFTYEQYF.

The CDR3 reads CASSLAHREGDEAFF. The CDR3 DNA reads TGTGCCAGCAGCTTGGCCCACAGGGAGGGAGATGAAGCTTTCTTT. This chain joins TRBV5-6 and TRBJ1-1; D possibly corresponds to TRBD1 (6 bases). Germline V gene lookup returns CDR1 SGHDT and CDR2 YYEEEE. V was cut by 0 bases and J by 7 bases, with 16 bases left in between. CDR3 length equals 15 residues.

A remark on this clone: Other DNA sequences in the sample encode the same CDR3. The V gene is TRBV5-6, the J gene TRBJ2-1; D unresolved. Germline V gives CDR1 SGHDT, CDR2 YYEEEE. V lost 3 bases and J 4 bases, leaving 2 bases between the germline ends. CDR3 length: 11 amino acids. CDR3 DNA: TGTGCCAGCAGCTCGTACAATGAGCAGTTCTTC. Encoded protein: CASSSYNEQFF.

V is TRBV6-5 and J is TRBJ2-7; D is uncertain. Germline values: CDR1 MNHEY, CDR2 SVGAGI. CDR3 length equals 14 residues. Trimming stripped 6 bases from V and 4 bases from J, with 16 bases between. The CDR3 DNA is TGTGCCAGCAGCACACCCCCGCTTGTATACGAGCAGTACTTC. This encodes CASSTPPLVYEQYF.